This is a list of T cell receptor beta chains from one sample in a study of CD8 T cells in ankylosing spondylitis. TCRdb fed the 5' RACE reads into MiXCR, producing one record per CDR3 protein. Found here are 75,000 to 95,000 distinct CDR3 sequences, more than 8.5% of them singletons; the top ten hold over 25%. The sample consisted of blood, either unsorted or a sorted T cell fraction (not recorded which). The receptors here all came from a male donor with ankylosing spondylitis. Both conserved end residues are trimmed from each CDR3. Fields, in order: V gene, J gene, CDR3 protein.

TRBV6-1,TRBJ2-3,ASTRRGAGTDTQY
TRBV20-1,TRBJ1-5,SARDREHPVNQPQH
TRBV20-1,TRBJ2-1,SARDRLLEQF
TRBV29-1,TRBJ2-1,SVLGGGAPYNEQF
TRBV27,TRBJ2-3,ASSVTSDTDTQY
TRBV12-3/TRBV12-4,TRBJ2-1,ASSSLRLAGNNEQF
TRBV11-2,TRBJ2-7,ASSLWLDRSSYEQY
TRBV15,TRBJ1-5,ATRENGNQPQH
TRBV7-2,TRBJ2-2,ASTLAGTTGELF
TRBV12-5,TRBJ1-1,ASGWDRGTEAF
TRBV20-1,TRBJ1-5,SARTMYSNQPQH
TRBV9,TRBJ1-2,ASSVNHGYT
TRBV27,TRBJ2-7,ASSLGKTSYEQY
TRBV11-2,TRBJ1-4,ASSHGWTGPATNEKLF
TRBV7-9,TRBJ2-3,ASSFRQGRTDTQY
TRBV29-1,TRBJ1-1,SSLRRDTEAF
TRBV6-4,TRBJ1-5,ASSADVGENQPQH
TRBV20-1,TRBJ2-1,SAIHRLAGNEQF
TRBV7-8,TRBJ1-1,ASSSRDSPEGTF
TRBV24-1,TRBJ2-3,ATSSGITTDTQY
TRBV7-9,TRBJ2-5,ASSFGLAGGPRTQY
TRBV21-1,TRBJ2-4,ASSKGEGGLDIQY
TRBV30,TRBJ2-2,AWSLSPNTGELF
TRBV12-3/TRBV12-4,TRBJ1-1,ASSLGGQRDTEAF
TRBV21-1,TRBJ2-1,ASSTILVSIHNEQF
TRBV7-9,TRBJ1-1,ASSLLLTPNTEAF
TRBV29-1,TRBJ2-7,SVEYRNYEQY
TRBV20-1,TRBJ2-1,SARAVAETFDNEQF
TRBV27,TRBJ2-1,ASSFGAGTSYNEQF
TRBV12-3/TRBV12-4,TRBJ2-7,ASSFASTYEQY
TRBV7-2,TRBJ2-7,ASSLRAEFYEQY
TRBV3-1,TRBJ2-7,ASSQGLVYEQY
TRBV13,TRBJ2-2,ASSSLLAVNTGELF
TRBV10-3,TRBJ2-3,ASEGTEQGTDTQY
TRBV6-6,TRBJ2-1,ASKQGGNEQF
TRBV12-3/TRBV12-4,TRBJ1-1,ASSLEVNDGTEAF
TRBV27,TRBJ1-1,ASSAYRGMTTEAF
TRBV6-1,TRBJ1-2,ASTPGRTYGYT
TRBV7-9,TRBJ2-5,ASSSGPIETQY
TRBV7-2,TRBJ2-3,ASSLIVVADTQY
TRBV20-1,TRBJ2-7,SALAGGSEQY
TRBV7-9,TRBJ1-1,ASSPRGTSGAF
TRBV12-3/TRBV12-4,TRBJ1-2,ASSQPPNYGYT